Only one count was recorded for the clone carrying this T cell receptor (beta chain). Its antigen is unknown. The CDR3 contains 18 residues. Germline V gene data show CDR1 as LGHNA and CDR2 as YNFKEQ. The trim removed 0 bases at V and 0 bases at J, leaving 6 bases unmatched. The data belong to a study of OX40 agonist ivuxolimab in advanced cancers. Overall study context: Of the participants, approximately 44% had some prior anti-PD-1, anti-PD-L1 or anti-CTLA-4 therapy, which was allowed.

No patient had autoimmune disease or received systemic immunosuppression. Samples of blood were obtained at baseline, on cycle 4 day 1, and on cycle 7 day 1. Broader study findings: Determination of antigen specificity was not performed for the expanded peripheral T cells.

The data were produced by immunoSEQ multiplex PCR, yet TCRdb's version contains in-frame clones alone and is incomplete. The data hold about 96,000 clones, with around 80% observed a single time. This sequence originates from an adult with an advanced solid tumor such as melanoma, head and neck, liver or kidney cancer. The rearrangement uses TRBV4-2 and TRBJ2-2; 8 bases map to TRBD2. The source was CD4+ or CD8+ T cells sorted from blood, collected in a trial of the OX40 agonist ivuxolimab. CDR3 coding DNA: TGTGCCAGCAGCCAAGAAGAGGCGGGGGGTCCGAACACCGGGGAGCTGTTTTTT. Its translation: CASSQEEAGGPNTGELFF.